The subject of this entry is one TCR beta chain. No antigen is known for it. This sample is part of a study of cytomegalovirus exposure and HLA in healthy donors. As for the study in general: The approximately 120 validation repertoires, a later analysis reported, used the same platform as the 550 to 800 first-cohort repertoires. Findings of the study overall: While the bulk of TCR sequences proved rare, some public TCRs turned up in many donors.

In germline, CDR1 is SGHRS, CDR2 YFSETQ. Trimming cost V 0 bases and J 6 bases, with 16 bases left between them. CDR3 size: 16 residues. Sequenced by immunoSEQ multiplex PCR; TCRdb stores in-frame clones only, minus some. The table has hundreds of thousands of clones, roughly 88% seen once. The sequenced sample was PBMCs. This chain uses TRBV5-1 with TRBJ2-4; D is undetermined. This receptor was obtained from a woman aged 25 to 45 in good health and CMV-seropositive. CDR3 sequence reads: CASSLGLTPLGNIQYF. CDR3 coding DNA: TGCGCCAGCAGCTTGGGTCTTACGCCCTTGGGAAACATTCAGTACTTC.